This T cell receptor beta chain emerged from a study of T cell responses to AZD1222 COVID-19 vaccine. TCRdb's copy holds only in-frame clones and misses some; the assay was immunoSEQ multiplex PCR. The data show 150,000 to 200,000 clones, around 90% seen once. Comments on this clone: Its specificity is not known. Other nucleotide sequences from this sample produce the same CDR3.

Regarding the study as a whole: Spike as a whole was targeted by vaccine-associated CD4 TCRs, dominant at 160-218 and 743-854. A mostly white British donor set with more females was recruited, and clonal diversity was possibly underestimated. Repertoires were collected only later (after the peak T cell response had occurred).

With 0 bases removed from V and 5 bases from J, the gap between germline ends came to 10 bases. Germline CDR1 reads GTSNPN; CDR2 reads SVGIG (reference sequence). The CDR3 contains 13 residues. This material consisted of peripheral blood, taken on day 0 of AZD1222 vaccination. The sequence was obtained from an adult in good health. V and J are TRBV30 and TRBJ1-1; D uncertain. DNA for the CDR3: TGTGCCTGGAGTGTAGATGGTAGGACTGAAGCTTTCTTT. It translates to CAWSVDGRTEAFF.